This T cell receptor beta chain was profiled in a study of T-cell reconstitution after alpha-beta-depleted transplantation in children. Broader study findings: Several hundred expanded graft clones reportedly gave rise to the alpha-beta T cells present about two months after transplant. Among T cells one year after transplant, newly produced cells accounted for most counts and diversity. High day-60 TCRbeta diversity in some patients came from surviving recipient T cells and thymic progenitors.

Preparing the TCRbeta library involved the use of unique molecular identifiers. MiXCR was run by TCRdb on the PCR reads, yielding one entry per CDR3 protein. The data show about 300,000 distinct CDR3 sequences, with less than 9.5% seen just once and approximately 9.6% held by the top ten. A remark on this clonotype: Its antigen is undetermined.

The TCR was taken from a female patient aged 2 to 10 who had a stem cell transplant for Fanconi anemia, so the T cells may come from the graft donor. The sample in question was peripheral blood, obtained 360 days after TCRalphabeta/CD19-depleted stem cell transplant.

For the CDR3, the DNA is TGTGCCAGCAGCCAAAATACTCGGGGGGCTGAAGCTTTCTTT. Amino acid sequence: CASSQNTRGAEAFF. This sequence joins TRBV3-1 and TRBJ1-1; D perhaps matches TRBD1 (5 bases). Germline lookup yields CDR1 LGHDT and CDR2 YNNKEL (reference sequence). The CDR3 extends over 14 amino acids. V lost 2 bases and J 6 bases, leaving 13 bases between the germline ends.